The 17 T cell receptor beta chains presented below share a single source sample, sequenced in a study of cytotoxic CD8 clonotypes in ibrutinib-treated CLL. Profiled with immunoSEQ multiplex PCR; TCRdb holds only in-frame clones, not every one. The repertoire holds around 250,000 clones, with around 70% as singletons. The sample in question was PBMCs, obtained after 24 months of ibrutinib treatment. These receptors came from a human donor with chronic lymphocytic leukemia.

The chain couples TRBV28 to TRBJ1-5, with D possibly matching TRBD1 (5 bases). The CDR3 spans 18 residues. The germline CDR1 and CDR2 sequences are MDHEN and SYDVKM. V was pared by 1 base and J by 0 bases, with 16 bases between. CDR3: CASSLSMRQLYSNQPQHF. The DNA of the CDR3 is TGTGCCAGCAGTTTATCGATGCGACAGCTCTATAGCAATCAGCCCCAGCATTTT. Drawing the rest from reference TRBV28 and TRBJ1-5, the complete variable domain is DVKVTQSSRYLVKRTGEKVFLECVQDMDHENMFWYRQDPGLGLRLIYFSYDVKMKEKGDIPEGYSVSREKKERFSLILESASTNQTSMYLCASSLSMRQLYSNQPQHFGDGTRLSIL.

V and J are TRBV27 and TRBJ2-1, with D perhaps given as TRBD1 or TRBD2 (7 bases each). This CDR3 comprises 15 residues. Trimming cost V 0 bases and J 9 bases, with 15 bases left between them. Looked up from germline, CDR1 is MNHEY and CDR2 is SMNVEV (reference sequence). The CDR3 region is CASSLSGSGGGEQFF. The CDR3 region has the DNA TGTGCCAGCAGTTTATCAGGGTCAGGGGGGGGTGAGCAGTTCTTC.

The chain is built from TRBV25-1 and TRBJ1-1, with 8 nucleotides matching TRBD1. CDR1 and CDR2 (germline): MGHDK, SYGVNS. The CDR3 spans 14 residues. V dropped 2 bases and J dropped 7; count of bases not matched to a gene: 6. CDR3 loop: CASSELDRGGEAFF. In DNA form, the CDR3 reads TGTGCCAGCAGTGAACTAGACAGGGGCGGTGAAGCTTTCTTT.

This chain connects TRBV11-3 to TRBJ2-7; 15 nucleotides match TRBD2. J gave up 5 bases and V 4 bases, and 3 bases lay outside the gene matches. In germline, CDR1 is SGHNT, CDR2 YENEEA. The CDR3 spans 15 residues. The CDR3 DNA reads TGTGCCAGCAGCTCCCGGACTAGCGGGAGGGACGAGCAGTACTTC. This encodes CASSSRTSGRDEQYF.

This sequence joins TRBV27 and TRBJ2-7, with TRBD2 matching over 11 bases. The CDR3 runs 15 residues. Germline V gene sequence: CDR1 MNHEY, CDR2 SMNVEV (reference sequence). After removal of 1 base from V and 4 bases from J, the junction contained 3 bases not matched to a gene. The DNA for the CDR3 is TGTGCCAGCAGTTTATTAGCTAGCGGGAGGTACGAGCAGTACTTC. Translating gives CASSLLASGRYEQYF.

The V call is TRBV19, the J call TRBJ2-7, with TRBD2 identical over 10 bases. The CDR3 length is 15 residues. CDR1 and CDR2 (germline): LNHDA, SQIVND (reference sequence). The V segment lost 3 bases and the J segment 1 base; nucleotides outside the gene matches: 3. CDR3 DNA sequence: TGTGCCAGTAGTATTCTAGCGGGAGATTCCTACGAGCAGTACTTC. Translated, it gives CASSILAGDSYEQYF.

The rearrangement joins TRBV18 to TRBJ1-4; D is uncertain. This CDR3 region has 15 residues. Germline lookup yields CDR1 KGHSH and CDR2 LQKENI. The V end was cut by 2 bases, the J end by 0 bases, with 7 bases between. The CDR3 sequence: CASSPVAATNEKLFF. In DNA form, the CDR3 reads TGTGCCAGCTCACCAGTGGCCGCAACTAATGAAAAACTGTTTTTT.

The chain uses TRBV19 and TRBJ2-3, with D tentatively TRBD2 (6 bases). V was pared by 5 bases and J by 4 bases, with 16 bases between. The CDR3 contains 15 residues. Germline V lookup: CDR1 LNHDA, CDR2 SQIVND (reference sequence). CDR3 amino acids: CASSPGETPPDTQYF. The CDR3 DNA sequence: TGTGCCAGTAGTCCGGGGGAGACGCCCCCAGATACGCAGTATTTT.

The rearrangement links TRBV20-1 to TRBJ1-1; 8 bases fit TRBD1. This CDR3 contains 11 residues. Trimming cost V 6 bases and J 7 bases; bases outside gene matches: 4. Germline CDR1 and CDR2: DFQATT and SNEGSKA (reference sequence). The chain's CDR3 is CSAAGGFEAFF. In DNA form, the CDR3 reads TGCAGTGCCGCAGGGGGCTTTGAAGCTTTCTTT.

For the CDR3, the DNA is TGTGCCAGCAGTTACCGGTCTAGCGGACCCTACGAGCAGTACTTC. Amino acids: CASSYRSSGPYEQYF. V gene TRBV6-5 combines with J gene TRBJ2-7, with TRBD2 identical over 7 bases. V lost 2 bases, J lost 2 bases, and 6 bases stayed unmatched. The germline gives CDR1 MNHEY, CDR2 SVGAGI. The CDR3 consists of 15 residues.

J is TRBJ2-5 and V is TRBV6-5; tentatively, D is TRBD2 (7 bases). The CDR3 runs to 15 residues. The germline V gene encodes CDR1 MNHEY and CDR2 SVGAGI. V gave up 9 bases and J gave up 5 bases, with 22 bases separating them. The CDR3, as DNA: TGTGCCAGTCAATCTCGGGGGGCAGGAGAGGAGACCCAGTACTTC. Translated, it gives CASQSRGAGEETQYF.

This clone was seen just once. The chain employs TRBV11-1 and TRBJ2-2; 7 nucleotides line up with TRBD1. This CDR3 is built from 16 residues. CDR1 SGHAT and CDR2 FQDESV come from the germline V gene (reference sequence). Trimming cost V 3 bases and J 6 bases; bases outside gene matches: 10. The CDR3 nucleotides are TGTGCCAGCAGCTTTCTAGGGGGCCCCAATCCCGGGGAGCTGTTTTTT. Its translation: CASSFLGGPNPGELFF.

The chain combines TRBV19 with TRBJ1-5; 9 bases map to TRBD1. Germline loops: CDR1 LNHDA, CDR2 SQIVND (reference sequence). J lost 6 bases, V lost 3 bases, and 6 bases had no gene match. The CDR3 runs to 15 residues. The CDR3 DNA reads TGTGCCAGTAGTATTGGGACAGGGACCTCTCAGCCCCAGCATTTT. Encoded protein: CASSIGTGTSQPQHF. Full variable domain (remainder filled in from reference TRBV19 and TRBJ1-5): DGGITQSPKYLFRKEGQNVTLSCEQNLNHDAMYWYRQDPGQGLRLIYYSQIVNDFQKGDIAEGYSVSREKKESFPLTVTSAQKNPTAFYLCASSIGTGTSQPQHFGDGTRLSIL.

The chain has TRBV7-9 and TRBJ2-1; D is uncertain. The ends were cut back, 5 bases at V and 8 bases at J, with 7 bases in the middle. The germline gives CDR1 SEHNR, CDR2 FQNEAQ (reference sequence). The CDR3 spans 11 residues. The DNA for the CDR3 is TGTGCCAGCAGCCCAGATGATGAGCAGTTCTTC. Its translation is CASSPDDEQFF.

The chain carries TRBV15 and TRBJ2-1; D might be TRBD2 (5 bases). This CDR3 has 18 amino acids. CDR1 is LNHNV and CDR2 is YYDKDF in the germline V gene (reference sequence). The V and J ends lost 6 bases and 0 bases respectively, with 21 bases between them. The CDR3 reads CATRTDKPSTRSYNEQFF. DNA for the CDR3: TGTGCCACCAGAACCGACAAACCTAGCACACGCTCCTACAATGAGCAGTTCTTC. Full variable domain (remainder filled in from reference TRBV15 and TRBJ2-1): DAMVIQNPRYQVTQFGKPVTLSCSQTLNHNVMYWYQQKSSQAPKLLFHYYDKDFNNEADTPDNFQSRRPNTSFCFLDIRSPGLGDTAMYLCATRTDKPSTRSYNEQFFGPGTRLTVL.

In DNA, the CDR3 is TGTGCCAGCAGCTATATCGCCGGGGAGCAGTTCTTC. Translated, it gives CASSYIAGEQFF. The V gene is TRBV7-3, the J gene TRBJ2-1; D is uncertain. V dropped 4 bases and J dropped 10 bases, with 11 bases sitting between them. There are 12 residues in the CDR3. The germline V gene has CDR1 SGHTA and CDR2 FQGTGA.

The chain joins TRBV10-1 to TRBJ2-3, with 14 positions matching TRBD2. CDR3 length equals 14 residues. Trimming cost V 8 bases and J 9 bases; bases outside gene matches: 7. Germline V gene lookup returns CDR1 WNHNN and CDR2 SYGVQD (reference sequence). The CDR3 sequence is CASGPGTSGSTQYF. CDR3 coding DNA: TGCGCCAGCGGGCCCGGGACTAGCGGGAGCACGCAGTATTTT.